This T cell receptor beta chain was captured in a study of blood T cell repertoires in COVID-19 (TCRdb year 2020). With respect to the entire study: Samples from collaborators originated in the United States, Italy and Spain and spanned both the acute and convalescent phases of COVID-19. The material from the prospective study consisted of cDNA or gDNA derived from T cells, B-cell-depleted T cells, or PBMCs. The dataset comprised deeply sampled blood TCRbeta repertoires from subjects exposed to, actively infected with, or recovered from COVID-19. The repertoires were made available in a free public database intended to serve as a resource for research on the immune response to SARS-CoV-2. Samples were obtained from the ongoing ImmuneRACE study (first 160 participants) and from roughly 1,300 subjects provided by 6 global collaborators. A de-identified subject ID, COVID-19 status, age in years and sex were almost always included in the sample metadata. Where available, HLA class I and class II types were taken from metadata supplied by the sample provider and were not determined by assay-based typing. General conclusions and limits of the study: The amount of clinical and demographic metadata varied by source and participant and was provided uncurated.

Relative to germline, V is 1 base shorter and J is 2 bases shorter, with 11 bases between their ends. The germline V gene (reference sequence) sets CDR1 to SSHAT and CDR2 to FNYEAQ. The CDR3, cysteine through phenylalanine, is 15 amino acids long. Just CDR3 DNA is preserved here, 45 bases in frame from base 1. TCRbeta CDR3 regions were amplified from genomic DNA by means of the immunoSEQ Assay, a bias-controlled multiplex PCR. Turning to the authors' computational methods: The number of nucleated cells in each sample was estimated from the amplification of reference gene primers within the assay. Sequence reads were collapsed and filtered to measure the absolute abundance of every unique TCRbeta CDR3 rearrangement. For each sample, productive Simpson clonality was calculated by taking the square root of Simpson's diversity index across productive rearrangements. Sourced from immuneACCESS, this table was stored by TCRdb with only in-frame sequences that have V and J called. A share of the clones is absent; for the studies checked, an unresolved V gene accounts for under half, and the remainder has no known explanation. For V, J and clone size, that table is used; D and trimming come from the DNA. Recorded for this sample are approximately 140,000 clones; about 86% of them occurred a single time. Approximately 4% of the sample lies in the top ten.

Whole blood was collected in K2EDTA tubes by collaborating institutions according to the institutions' own protocols. Collaborator samples were shipped for TCRbeta analysis as frozen whole blood, isolated PBMCs, or DNA extracted from either sample type. Comment on this clone: It has no known antigen specificity. No base quality information exists; no much larger clone differs at one position.

The chain uses TRBV7-7 and TRBJ2-5; a tentative D match to TRBD1 spans 6 bases. This receptor was obtained from a woman in her forties with acute or convalescent COVID-19. Material for sequencing was peripheral blood. The CDR3 sequence is CASSLGWQGQETQYF. At the DNA level, the sequence is TGTGCCAGCAGCTTAGGGTGGCAGGGGCAAGAGACCCAGTACTTC.